Listed here is a single T cell receptor (beta chain). The data originate from a study of blood T cell repertoires in COVID-19. Study-wide context: Acute and convalescent COVID-19 specimens originated in the United States, Italy and Spain. Sample material is recorded as cDNA or gDNA derived from T cells, B-cell-depleted T cells, or PBMCs.

Per the original data handling: The assay estimated nucleated cells by amplifying reference gene primers. The method was immunoSEQ multiplex PCR; TCRdb's version includes in-frame clones alone and lacks a portion of them. For V, J and clone size, that table is used; D and trimming come from the DNA. The sample contains about 240,000 clones, around 81% of which appear only once. V trimming: 7 bases; J trimming: 1 base; junction bases outside the gene matches: 5. This CDR3 is built from 13 residues. Germline values: CDR1 SQVTM, CDR2 ANQGSEA. The sequence was collected from a man aged 30 to 45 who had recovered from COVID-19. This sequence joins TRBV29-1 and TRBJ2-3; 7 positions match TRBD2. The sample consisted of peripheral blood. The CDR3 bases are TGCAGCGGTGGGAGCGGGGGCACAGATACGCAGTATTTT. It specifies CSGGSGGTDTQYF.